Shown below are 9 T cell receptor beta chains from a single sample sequenced in a study of neoadjuvant anti-PD-1 for oral cavity cancer. Time point in this sample: after neoadjuvant nivolumab, at surgical resection. Sequencing used immunoSEQ multiplex PCR; TCRdb keeps in-frame clones, though not all of them. The table records some 61,000 clones, 85% of them present only once. This specimen was PBMCs, taken after nivolumab (anti-PD-1) treatment. The receptors derive from a person aged 40 to 85 with oral cavity squamous cell carcinoma.

The chain combines TRBV29-1 with TRBJ2-1, with TRBD2 matching over 8 bases. The length of the CDR3 is 13 residues. Germline lookup yields CDR1 SQVTM and CDR2 ANQGSEA. CDR3: CSALAGGRNEQFF. Here the CDR3 DNA reads TGCAGTGCTCTTGCGGGAGGAAGGAATGAGCAGTTCTTC.

The V call is TRBV9, the J call TRBJ2-3; 9 nucleotides match TRBD1. Germline CDR1 and CDR2: SGDLS and YYNGEE. This CDR3 has 15 residues. V was clipped by 3 bases and J by 6 bases; unmatched bases: 8. CDR3 sequence (DNA): TGTGCCAGCAGCGCACAGGGGGCGGTAGGGGATACGCAGTATTTT. Residues: CASSAQGAVGDTQYF.

The genes are TRBV6-6 and TRBJ1-4, with TRBD1 matching over 7 bases. CDR1 MNHNY and CDR2 SVGAGI come from the germline V gene (reference sequence). V gave up 2 bases and J gave up 8 bases; unmatched junction bases: 8. CDR3 size: 15 residues. The CDR3 DNA follows: TGTGCCAGCAGTTACAGGGCAGGGGGTGAGGAAAAACTGTTTTTT. This codes for CASSYRAGGEEKLFF.

This chain links TRBV4-1 with TRBJ2-7; 11 bases line up with TRBD1. This CDR3 region has 15 residues. The J segment lost 4 bases and the V segment lost 3 bases, leaving 5 bases of the junction unmatched. CDR1 and CDR2 (germline): MGHRA, YSYEKL. This CDR3 is CASSQRTGGFYEQYF. For the CDR3, the DNA is TGCGCCAGCAGCCAGCGGACAGGGGGCTTTTACGAGCAGTACTTC.

The chain joins TRBV30 to TRBJ2-5; D gene ambiguous. Germline assignment: CDR1 GTSNPN and CDR2 SVGIG (reference sequence). The CDR3 spans 12 residues. Trimming took off 0 bases at V and 5 bases at J, with 7 bases between the two ends. CDR3 nucleotides: TGTGCCTGGAGTGTCGGTTGGGAGACCCAGTACTTC. The encoded protein is CAWSVGWETQYF.

The chain employs TRBV7-2 and TRBJ1-2; no definite D call. V was pared by 5 bases and J by 4 bases, with 20 bases between. The CDR3 contains 16 residues. Germline-derived CDR1 and CDR2 are SGHTA and FQGNSA. CDR3 amino acids: CASSPRTGSQIYGYTF. In DNA, the CDR3 is TGTGCCAGCAGCCCACGCACCGGGTCACAGATCTATGGCTACACCTTC.

This clone has a handful of counts. The chain uses TRBV9 and TRBJ2-7; D might be TRBD2 (5 bases). The CDR3 covers 12 residues. From germline, CDR1 is SGDLS and CDR2 YYNGEE. With 0 bases removed from V and 5 bases from J, the gap between germline ends came to 6 bases. The CDR3 here is CASSVGGNEQYF. CDR3 nucleotides: TGTGCCAGCAGCGTAGGAGGGAACGAGCAGTACTTC.

Of note for this clone: The same CDR3 is also encoded by other DNA sequences in this sample. The chain uses TRBV9 and TRBJ2-7; D uncertain. The CDR3 is 13 residues long. Germline V gene lookup returns CDR1 SGDLS and CDR2 YYNGEE. Trimming cost V 0 bases and J 4 bases, with 8 bases left between them. Here the CDR3 reads CASSVGQNYEQYF. The CDR3 DNA reads TGTGCCAGCAGCGTAGGTCAAAATTACGAGCAGTACTTC.

V and J are TRBV19 and TRBJ1-2, with TRBD1 identical over 7 bases. The V and J ends lost 8 bases and 2 bases, in that order; junction bases with no gene match: 11. CDR3 length equals 15 residues. The germline V gene encodes CDR1 LNHDA and CDR2 SQIVND (reference sequence). CDR3 loop: CASLNPGQVNYGYTF. The CDR3 DNA reads as TGTGCCAGTCTTAACCCCGGACAGGTCAACTATGGCTACACCTTC.